The 10 T cell receptor beta chains presented below share a single source sample, sequenced in a study of blood T cell repertoires in COVID-19. Assay: immunoSEQ multiplex PCR; the TCRdb copy retains only in-frame clones and omits some. The table includes approximately 220,000 clones, about 91% detected once. Sequences were obtained from PBMCs or T cells enriched from blood (not recorded which). Source of these receptors: a woman aged 25-40 years with acute COVID-19.

V gene TRBV7-9 combines with J gene TRBJ2-5; 11 nucleotides line up with TRBD2. The germline V gene has CDR1 SEHNR and CDR2 FQNEAQ (reference sequence). The trim removed 3 bases at V and 2 bases at J, leaving 5 bases unmatched. This CDR3 contains 16 residues. CDR3 sequence: CASSFSLAGVQETQYF. The CDR3 DNA sequence: TGTGCCAGCAGCTTCTCACTAGCGGGGGTACAAGAGACCCAGTACTTC.

This chain uses TRBV27 with TRBJ2-5, with D possibly being TRBD2 (5 bases). Germline CDR1 is MNHEY and CDR2 is SMNVEV (reference sequence). The CDR3 loop spans 18 amino acids. Trimming stripped 2 bases from V and 5 bases from J, with 24 bases between. CDR3 sequence reads: CASSLSPSGLIGEETQYF. As DNA, the CDR3 is TGTGCCAGCAGTTTAAGCCCCTCCGGACTCATCGGGGAGGAGACCCAGTACTTC.

V usage is TRBV5-8 and J usage is TRBJ1-2; the match to TRBD1 covers 7 bases. Germline V gene data show CDR1 as SGHTS and CDR2 as YDEGEE. The CDR3 consists of 12 residues. Losses at the gene ends were 2 bases for V and 8 bases for J; bases not matched to a gene: 3. CDR3 coding DNA: TGTGCCAGCAGCTTAAGGGGGCAAGGCTACACCTTC. It yields the protein CASSLRGQGYTF.

This clone was picked up a small number of times. The J gene is TRBJ1-1, the V gene TRBV7-2; possibly TRBD1 for D (6 bases). This CDR3 spans 13 amino acids. V dropped 7 bases and J dropped 0 bases, with 9 bases sitting between them. CDR1 is SGHTA and CDR2 is FQGNSA in the germline V gene. The CDR3 sequence: CASTTGLNTEAFF. CDR3 DNA: TGTGCCAGCACTACAGGGCTGAACACTGAAGCTTTCTTT.

In the case of this clone: Other nucleotide sequences from this sample produce the same CDR3. The chain combines TRBV7-9 with TRBJ1-5, with D hard to call. Germline lookup yields CDR1 SEHNR and CDR2 FQNEAQ (reference sequence). V shed 1 base and J shed 4 bases, with 5 bases lying between them. The CDR3 consists of 13 residues. As DNA, the CDR3 is TGTGCCAGCAGCTTAGGGCGGAATCAGCCCCAGCATTTT. It codes for CASSLGRNQPQHF.

This clone was seen just once. This rearrangement joins TRBV19 to TRBJ2-3; perhaps TRBD1 as D (5 bases). Deletions cut 4 bases from V and 1 base from J, with 9 bases between. Germline values: CDR1 LNHDA, CDR2 SQIVND (reference sequence). The length of the CDR3 is 14 residues. The CDR3, as DNA: TGTGCCAGTAGTAGGGGCCAGGGCACAGATACGCAGTATTTT. This codes for CASSRGQGTDTQYF.

The chain employs TRBV4-1 and TRBJ1-6, with 8 bases that match TRBD1. The length of the CDR3 is 15 residues. V trimming: 2 bases; J trimming: 8 bases; junction bases outside the gene matches: 5. Germline V gene sequence: CDR1 MGHRA, CDR2 YSYEKL. CDR3 bases: TGCGCCAGCAGCCAACTGACAGGGGCGGATTCACCCCTCCACTTT. Translated: CASSQLTGADSPLHF.

The chain links TRBV5-3 to TRBJ1-1, with a tentative D call TRBD1 (6 bases). TRBV5-3 is labeled an ORF, and its function is uncertain. The CDR3 runs to 11 residues. V lost 3 bases and J 8 bases, leaving 8 bases between the germline ends. CDR3 in amino acids: CARSWQGEAFF. The CDR3 coding sequence is TGTGCCAGAAGCTGGCAGGGGGAAGCTTTCTTT.

As regards this clone: Other DNA sequences in this sample translate to the same CDR3. The chain uses TRBV5-1 and TRBJ1-1, with TRBD1 as a possible D gene (5 bases). CDR1 is SGHRS and CDR2 is YFSETQ in the germline V gene. Trimming took 0 bases from V and 3 from J, leaving 6 bases between them. The length of the CDR3 is 13 residues. Written as DNA, the CDR3 is TGCGCCAGCAGCTTGGGCAGGGACACTGAAGCTTTCTTT. It translates to CASSLGRDTEAFF.

V usage is TRBV10-1 and J usage is TRBJ1-1; 7 bases align to TRBD1. The CDR3 extends over 13 amino acids. V lost 10 bases to trimming and J lost 9 bases; unmatched junction nucleotides: 14. Germline loops: CDR1 WNHNN, CDR2 SYGVQD (reference sequence). DNA of the CDR3: TGCGCCACCACTCCCGGGACACAGGGGCAAGCTTTCTTT. Amino acids: CATTPGTQGQAFF.